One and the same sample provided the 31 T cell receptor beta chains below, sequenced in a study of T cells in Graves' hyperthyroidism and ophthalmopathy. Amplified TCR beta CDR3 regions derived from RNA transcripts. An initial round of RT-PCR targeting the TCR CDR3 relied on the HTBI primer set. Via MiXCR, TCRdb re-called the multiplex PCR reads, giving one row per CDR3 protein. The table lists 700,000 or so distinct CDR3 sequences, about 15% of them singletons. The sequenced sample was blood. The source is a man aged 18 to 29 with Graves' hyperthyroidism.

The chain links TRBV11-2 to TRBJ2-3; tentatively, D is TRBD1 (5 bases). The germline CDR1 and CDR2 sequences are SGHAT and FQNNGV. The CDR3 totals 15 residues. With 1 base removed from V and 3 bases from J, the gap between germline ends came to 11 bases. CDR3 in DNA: TGTGCCAGCAGCTTAGCCGGCAGGGAAACAGATACGCAGTATTTT. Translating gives CASSLAGRETDTQYF.

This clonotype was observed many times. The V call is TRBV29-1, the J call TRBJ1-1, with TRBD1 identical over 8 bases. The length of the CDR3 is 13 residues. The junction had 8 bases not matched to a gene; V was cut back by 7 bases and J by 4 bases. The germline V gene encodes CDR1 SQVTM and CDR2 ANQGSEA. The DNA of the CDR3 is TGCAGCGCTGGCAGGGGGCCTGGCACTGAAGCTTTCTTT. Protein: CSAGRGPGTEAFF.

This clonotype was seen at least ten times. The CDR3 DNA reads as TGTGCCAGCAGCCGGGAGTGGACCTACGAGCAGTACTTC. Translated, it gives CASSREWTYEQYF. V usage is TRBV28 and J usage is TRBJ2-7, with D possibly being TRBD2 (6 bases). Germline V CDR1 and CDR2: MDHEN, SYDVKM. The germline V and J ends were trimmed by 6 bases and 2 bases, with 11 bases remaining between them. The CDR3 extends over 13 amino acids.

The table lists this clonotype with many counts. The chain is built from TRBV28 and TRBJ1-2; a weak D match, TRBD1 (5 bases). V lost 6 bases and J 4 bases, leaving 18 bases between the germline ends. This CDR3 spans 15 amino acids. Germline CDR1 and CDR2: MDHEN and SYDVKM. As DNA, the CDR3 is TGTGCCAGCAGCCCCCCTGAGGGGCGCGGCTATGGCTACACCTTC. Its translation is CASSPPEGRGYGYTF.

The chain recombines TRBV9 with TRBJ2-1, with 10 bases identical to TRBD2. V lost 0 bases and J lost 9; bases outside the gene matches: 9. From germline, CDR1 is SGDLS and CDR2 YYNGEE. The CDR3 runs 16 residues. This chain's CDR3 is CASSVEFQREGGEQFF. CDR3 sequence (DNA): TGTGCCAGCAGCGTAGAATTCCAGCGGGAGGGCGGTGAGCAGTTCTTC.

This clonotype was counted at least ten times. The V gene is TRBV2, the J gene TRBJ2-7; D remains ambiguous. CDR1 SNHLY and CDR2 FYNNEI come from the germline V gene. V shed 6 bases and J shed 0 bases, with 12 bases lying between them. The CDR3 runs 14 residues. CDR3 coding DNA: TGTGCCAGCAGGTTAGTGGCGCACTCCTACGAGCAGTACTTC. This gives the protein CASRLVAHSYEQYF. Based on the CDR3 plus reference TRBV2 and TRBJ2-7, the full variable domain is EPEVTQTPSHQVTQMGQEVILRCVPISNHLYFYWYRQILGQKVEFLVSFYNNEISEKSEIFDDQFSVERPDGSNFTLKIRSTKLEDSAMYFCASRLVAHSYEQYFGPGTRLTVT.

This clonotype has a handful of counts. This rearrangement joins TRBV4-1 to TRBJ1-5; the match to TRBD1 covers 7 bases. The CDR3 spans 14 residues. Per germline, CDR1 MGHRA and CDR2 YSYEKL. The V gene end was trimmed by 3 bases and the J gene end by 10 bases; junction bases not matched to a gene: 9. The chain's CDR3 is CASSQTGPKEPQHF. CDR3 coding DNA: TGCGCCAGCAGCCAGACAGGGCCCAAAGAACCCCAGCATTTT.

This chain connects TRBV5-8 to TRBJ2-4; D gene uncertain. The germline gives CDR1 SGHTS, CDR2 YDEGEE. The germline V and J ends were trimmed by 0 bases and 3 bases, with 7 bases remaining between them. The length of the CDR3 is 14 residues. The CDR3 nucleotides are TGTGCCAGCAGCTTGGAACCGGACAAAAACATTCAGTACTTC. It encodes CASSLEPDKNIQYF. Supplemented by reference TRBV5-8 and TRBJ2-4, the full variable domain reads EAGVTQSPTHLIKTRGQQATLRCSPISGHTSVYWYQQALGLGLQFLLWYDEGEERNRGNFPPRFSGRQFPNYSSELNVNALELEDSALYLCASSLEPDKNIQYFGAGTRLSVL.

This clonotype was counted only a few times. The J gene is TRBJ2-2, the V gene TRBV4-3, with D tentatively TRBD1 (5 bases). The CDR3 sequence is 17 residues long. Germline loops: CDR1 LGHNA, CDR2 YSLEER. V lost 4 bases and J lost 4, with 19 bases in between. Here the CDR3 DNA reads TGCGCCAGCAGCCCTTCCGGTCAGGGTAGGATCACCGGGGAGCTGTTTTTT. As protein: CASSPSGQGRITGELFF.

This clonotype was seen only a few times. CDR3 in amino acids: CASSAGTGLGETQYF. The CDR3 DNA reads as TGTGCCAGCAGCGCAGGGACAGGGTTAGGAGAGACCCAGTACTTC. The J gene is TRBJ2-5, the V gene TRBV9; TRBD1 matches 9 bases. Trimming removed 3 bases from V and 4 bases from J; junction bases left unmatched: 7. CDR3 length: 15 residues. Germline V gene lookup returns CDR1 SGDLS and CDR2 YYNGEE.

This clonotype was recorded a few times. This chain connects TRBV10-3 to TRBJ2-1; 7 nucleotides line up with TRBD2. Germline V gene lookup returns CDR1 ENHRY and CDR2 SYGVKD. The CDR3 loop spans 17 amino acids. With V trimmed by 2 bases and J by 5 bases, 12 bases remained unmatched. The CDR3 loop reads CAISEQLAGDRDNEQFF. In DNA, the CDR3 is TGTGCCATCAGTGAGCAATTGGCGGGAGATAGGGACAATGAGCAGTTCTTC.

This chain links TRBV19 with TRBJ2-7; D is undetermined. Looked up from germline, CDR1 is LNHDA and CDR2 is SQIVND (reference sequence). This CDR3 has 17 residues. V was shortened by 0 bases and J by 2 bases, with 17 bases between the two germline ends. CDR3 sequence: CASSIDIDPSGAYEQYF. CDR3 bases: TGTGCCAGTAGTATAGATATAGACCCCTCGGGCGCCTACGAGCAGTACTTC.

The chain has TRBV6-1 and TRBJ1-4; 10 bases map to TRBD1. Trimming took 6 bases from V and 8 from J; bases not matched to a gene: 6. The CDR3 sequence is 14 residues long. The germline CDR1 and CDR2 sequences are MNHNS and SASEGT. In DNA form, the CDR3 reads TGTGCCAGCAGCCCTGACAGGGGGCTCGAAAAACTGTTTTTT. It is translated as CASSPDRGLEKLFF.

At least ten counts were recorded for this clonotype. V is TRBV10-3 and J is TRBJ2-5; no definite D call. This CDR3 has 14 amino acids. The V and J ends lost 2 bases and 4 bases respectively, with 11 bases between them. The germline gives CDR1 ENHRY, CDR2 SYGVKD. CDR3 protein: CAISERVDGETQYF. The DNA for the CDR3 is TGTGCCATCAGTGAGCGGGTGGATGGAGAGACCCAGTACTTC.

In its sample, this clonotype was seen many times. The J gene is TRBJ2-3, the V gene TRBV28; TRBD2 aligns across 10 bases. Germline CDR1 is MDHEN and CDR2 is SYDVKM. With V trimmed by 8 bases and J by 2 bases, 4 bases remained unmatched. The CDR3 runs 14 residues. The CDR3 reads CASALAGDTDTQYF. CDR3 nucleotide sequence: TGTGCCAGCGCCCTAGCGGGAGACACAGATACGCAGTATTTT. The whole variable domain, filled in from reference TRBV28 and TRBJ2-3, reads DVKVTQSSRYLVKRTGEKVFLECVQDMDHENMFWYRQDPGLGLRLIYFSYDVKMKEKGDIPEGYSVSREKKERFSLILESASTNQTSMYLCASALAGDTDTQYFGPGTRLTVL.

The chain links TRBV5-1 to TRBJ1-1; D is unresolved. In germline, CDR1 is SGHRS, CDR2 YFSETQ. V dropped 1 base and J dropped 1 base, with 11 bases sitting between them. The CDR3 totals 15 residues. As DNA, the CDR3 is TGCGCCAGCAGCTTGAGTGTGAGCGGGAACACTGAAGCTTTCTTT. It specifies CASSLSVSGNTEAFF.

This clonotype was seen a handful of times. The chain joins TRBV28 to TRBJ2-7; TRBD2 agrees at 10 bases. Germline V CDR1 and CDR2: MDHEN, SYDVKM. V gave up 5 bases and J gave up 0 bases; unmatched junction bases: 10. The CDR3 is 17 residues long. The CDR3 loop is CASSPGLARVSSYEQYF. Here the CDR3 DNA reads TGTGCCAGCAGTCCGGGACTAGCGAGAGTAAGCTCCTACGAGCAGTACTTC.

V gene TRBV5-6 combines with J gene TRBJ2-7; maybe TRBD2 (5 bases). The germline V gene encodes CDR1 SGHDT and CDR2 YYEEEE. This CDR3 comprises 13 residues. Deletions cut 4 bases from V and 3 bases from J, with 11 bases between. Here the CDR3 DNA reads TGTGCCAGCAGCCCCGCTCGGGACTACGAGCAGTACTTC. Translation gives CASSPARDYEQYF.

In DNA form, the CDR3 reads TGTGCCAGCAGTTCTGGGGCAGGCCTTAATGAAAAACTGTTTTTT. It encodes CASSSGAGLNEKLFF. The V and J genes are TRBV28 and TRBJ1-4; tentatively, D is TRBD1 (5 bases). V was trimmed by 4 bases and J by 4 bases, leaving 13 bases between them. CDR1 and CDR2 (germline): MDHEN, SYDVKM. The CDR3 contains 15 residues. The entire variable domain, with the rest obtained from reference TRBV28 and TRBJ1-4, is as follows: DVKVTQSSRYLVKRTGEKVFLECVQDMDHENMFWYRQDPGLGLRLIYFSYDVKMKEKGDIPEGYSVSREKKERFSLILESASTNQTSMYLCASSSGAGLNEKLFFGSGTQLSVL.

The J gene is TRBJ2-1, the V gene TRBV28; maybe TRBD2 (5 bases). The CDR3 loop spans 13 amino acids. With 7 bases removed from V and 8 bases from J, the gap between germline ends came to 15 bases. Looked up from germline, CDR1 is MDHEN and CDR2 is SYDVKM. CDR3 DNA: TGTGCCAGCACCGGCCCGGGGAAGGATGAGCAGTTCTTC. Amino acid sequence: CASTGPGKDEQFF.

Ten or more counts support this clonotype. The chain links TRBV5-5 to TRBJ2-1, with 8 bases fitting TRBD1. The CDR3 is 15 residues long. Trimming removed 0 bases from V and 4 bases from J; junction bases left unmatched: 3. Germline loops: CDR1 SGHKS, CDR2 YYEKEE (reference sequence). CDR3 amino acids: CASSLGDRWYNEQFF. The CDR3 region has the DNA TGTGCCAGCAGCTTGGGGGACAGGTGGTACAATGAGCAGTTCTTC. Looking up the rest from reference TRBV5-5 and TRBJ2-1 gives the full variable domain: DAGVTQSPTHLIKTRGQQVTLRCSPISGHKSVSWYQQVLGQGPQFIFQYYEKEERGRGNFPDRFSARQFPNYSSELNVNALLLGDSALYLCASSLGDRWYNEQFFGPGTRLTVL.

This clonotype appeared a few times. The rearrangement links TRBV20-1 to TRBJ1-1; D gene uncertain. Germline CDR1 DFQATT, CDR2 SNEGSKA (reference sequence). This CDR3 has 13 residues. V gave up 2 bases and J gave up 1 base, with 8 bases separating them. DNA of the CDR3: TGCAGTGCTAGACGACTCCCGAACACTGAAGCTTTCTTT. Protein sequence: CSARRLPNTEAFF.

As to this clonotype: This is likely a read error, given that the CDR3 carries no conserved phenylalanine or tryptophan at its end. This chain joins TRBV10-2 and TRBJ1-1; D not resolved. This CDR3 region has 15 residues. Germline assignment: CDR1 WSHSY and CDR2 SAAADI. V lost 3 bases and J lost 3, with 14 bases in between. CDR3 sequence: CASSDWATRHTEAFL. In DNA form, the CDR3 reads TGCGCCAGCAGTGACTGGGCCACCAGACACACTGAAGCTTTCCTT.

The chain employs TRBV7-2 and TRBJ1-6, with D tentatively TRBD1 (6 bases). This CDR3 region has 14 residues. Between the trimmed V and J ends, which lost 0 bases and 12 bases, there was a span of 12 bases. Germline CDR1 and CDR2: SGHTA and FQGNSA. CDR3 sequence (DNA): TGTGCCAGCAGCTTAGCGGGACACCAGAGACCCCTCCACTTT. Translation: CASSLAGHQRPLHF.

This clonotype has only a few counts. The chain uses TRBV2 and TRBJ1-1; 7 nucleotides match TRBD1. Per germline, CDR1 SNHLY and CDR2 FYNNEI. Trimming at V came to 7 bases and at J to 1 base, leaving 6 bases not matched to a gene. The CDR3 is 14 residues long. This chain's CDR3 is CASNDREKNTEAFF. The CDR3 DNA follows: TGTGCCAGCAATGACAGGGAGAAGAACACTGAAGCTTTCTTT. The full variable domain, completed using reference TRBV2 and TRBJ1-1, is EPEVTQTPSHQVTQMGQEVILRCVPISNHLYFYWYRQILGQKVEFLVSFYNNEISEKSEIFDDQFSVERPDGSNFTLKIRSTKLEDSAMYFCASNDREKNTEAFFGQGTRLTVV.

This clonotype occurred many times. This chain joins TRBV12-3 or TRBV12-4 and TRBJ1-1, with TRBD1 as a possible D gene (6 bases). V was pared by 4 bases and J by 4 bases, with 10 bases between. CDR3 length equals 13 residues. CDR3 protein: CASSWGTSTEAFF. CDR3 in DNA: TGTGCCAGCAGTTGGGGGACAAGCACTGAAGCTTTCTTT.

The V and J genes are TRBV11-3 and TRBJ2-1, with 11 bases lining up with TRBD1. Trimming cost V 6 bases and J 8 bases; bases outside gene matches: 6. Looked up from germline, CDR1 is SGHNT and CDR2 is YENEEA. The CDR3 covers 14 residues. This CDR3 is CASRDRGPEYEQFF. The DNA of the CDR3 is TGTGCCAGCAGGGACAGGGGGCCCGAGTATGAGCAGTTCTTC.

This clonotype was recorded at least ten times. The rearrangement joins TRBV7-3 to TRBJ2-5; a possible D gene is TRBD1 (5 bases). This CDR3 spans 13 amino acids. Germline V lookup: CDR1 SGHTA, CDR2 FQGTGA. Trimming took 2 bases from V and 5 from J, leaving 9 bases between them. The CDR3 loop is CASSLDSWETQYF. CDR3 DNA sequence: TGTGCCAGCAGCTTAGACAGTTGGGAGACCCAGTACTTC.

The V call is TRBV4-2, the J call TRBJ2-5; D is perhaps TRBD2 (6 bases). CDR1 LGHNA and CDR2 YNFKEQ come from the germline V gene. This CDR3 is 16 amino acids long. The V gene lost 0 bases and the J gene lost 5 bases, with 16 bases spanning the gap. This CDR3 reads CASSQEFAGIGETQYF. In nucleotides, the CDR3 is TGTGCCAGCAGCCAAGAGTTTGCGGGGATAGGGGAGACCCAGTACTTC.

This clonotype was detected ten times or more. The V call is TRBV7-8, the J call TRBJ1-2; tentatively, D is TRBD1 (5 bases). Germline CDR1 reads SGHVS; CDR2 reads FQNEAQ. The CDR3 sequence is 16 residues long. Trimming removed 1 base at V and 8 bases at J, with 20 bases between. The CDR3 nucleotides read TGTGCCAGCAGCTTAGTAAGGGGCCACACCCCTGTAGGCTACACCTTC. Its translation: CASSLVRGHTPVGYTF.

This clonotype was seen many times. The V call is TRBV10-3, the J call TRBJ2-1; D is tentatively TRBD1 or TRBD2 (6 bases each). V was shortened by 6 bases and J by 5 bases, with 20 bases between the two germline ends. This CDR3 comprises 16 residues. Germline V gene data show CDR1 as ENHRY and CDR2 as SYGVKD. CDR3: CAIRTQGPGGDNEQFF. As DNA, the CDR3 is TGTGCCATCAGAACACAGGGACCTGGCGGGGACAATGAGCAGTTCTTC.